The next 21 T cell receptor beta chains were all read from a single sample in a study of T-cell memory formation after mild COVID-19. MiXCR, applied by TCRdb to the 5' RACE reads, yields one record per CDR3 protein. The sample lists roughly 450,000 distinct CDR3 sequences, about a sixth seen once, with roughly 21% in the top ten. Material for sequencing was PBMCs or a T cell subset sorted from them (not recorded which). These receptors originate from a man aged 18 to 30 who had mild COVID-19 (a few samples of this study predate the infection). Cell type and time point are not known.

This clonotype has a handful of counts. The genes are TRBV10-3 and TRBJ1-3; a weak D match, TRBD1 (5 bases). The V end was cut by 6 bases, the J end by 4 bases, with 13 bases between. Germline V gives CDR1 ENHRY, CDR2 SYGVKD. The CDR3 consists of 14 residues. The CDR3 bases are TGTGCCATCAGAACTGGGGGGGACGGAAACACCATATATTTT. Its translation is CAIRTGGDGNTIYF.

The chain is built from TRBV7-9 and TRBJ2-1; 10 bases are a match to TRBD1. Losses at the gene ends were 3 bases for V and 16 bases for J; bases not matched to a gene: 3. Looked up from germline, CDR1 is SEHNR and CDR2 is FQNEAQ (reference sequence). The CDR3 totals 11 residues. The CDR3 loop is CASSFGTGDFF. The CDR3 coding sequence is TGTGCCAGCAGCTTCGGGACAGGGGACTTCTTC.

The chain has TRBV12-3 or TRBV12-4 and TRBJ1-1, with D uncertain. This CDR3 contains 14 residues. Trimming left V 3 bases short and J 4 bases short, with 12 bases between. Here the CDR3 DNA reads TGTGCCAGCAGTTTTGCGTTTGCGGGCACTGAAGCTTTCTTT. It translates to CASSFAFAGTEAFF.

V is TRBV19 and J is TRBJ1-1; no firm D call. The CDR3 loop spans 14 amino acids. V dropped 5 bases and J dropped 4 bases, with 14 bases sitting between them. Germline V gene sequence: CDR1 LNHDA, CDR2 SQIVND (reference sequence). Written as DNA, the CDR3 is TGTGCCAGTAGTGAAGGGCCTCACGGCACTGAAGCTTTCTTT. Residues: CASSEGPHGTEAFF.

The genes are TRBV5-1 and TRBJ2-5; TRBD1 matches 8 bases. With 4 bases clipped from V and 4 bases from J, the junction kept 12 bases outside the gene matches. The CDR3 runs 16 residues. Germline V gives CDR1 SGHRS, CDR2 YFSETQ. CDR3 DNA sequence: TGCGCCAGCAGCCGACAGAGCAGGGGGCAAGGAGAGACCCAGTACTTC. This sequence encodes CASSRQSRGQGETQYF. The full variable domain, with the rest looked up from reference TRBV5-1 and TRBJ2-5, is KAGVTQTPRYLIKTRGQQVTLSCSPISGHRSVSWYQQTPGQGLQFLFEYFSETQRNKGNFPGRFSGRQFSNSRSEMNVSTLELGDSALYLCASSRQSRGQGETQYFGPGTRLLVL.

This clonotype has more than one count but fewer than ten. The V call is TRBV5-1, the J call TRBJ1-1, with D tentatively TRBD1 (5 bases). The CDR3 extends over 15 amino acids. In germline, CDR1 is SGHRS, CDR2 YFSETQ. V gave up 1 base and J gave up 0 bases, with 10 bases separating them. CDR3 region: CASSLLPGLNTEAFF. The CDR3 region has the DNA TGCGCCAGCAGCTTGTTGCCAGGGCTGAACACTGAAGCTTTCTTT.

The V and J genes are TRBV12-3 or TRBV12-4 and TRBJ2-7, with D unclear. Trimming cost V 3 bases and J 2 bases, with 8 bases left between them. This CDR3 has 13 residues. CDR3 region: CASSFQPTYEQYF. Written as DNA, the CDR3 is TGTGCCAGCAGTTTCCAGCCCACCTACGAGCAGTACTTC.

CDR3 DNA sequence: TGTGCCAGCAGCACCCCCCGGGACGGGGGGCCAGATACGCAGTATTTT. Protein: CASSTPRDGGPDTQYF. This rearrangement joins TRBV6-5 to TRBJ2-3; weak D call: TRBD2 (7 bases). Germline CDR1 reads MNHEY; CDR2 reads SVGAGI. Trimming pared 6 bases from V and 4 bases from J, leaving 20 bases between. There are 16 residues in the CDR3.

The chain couples TRBV7-9 to TRBJ2-5; D perhaps matches TRBD1 (6 bases). Germline V CDR1 and CDR2: SEHNR, FQNEAQ (reference sequence). The CDR3 is made up of 19 amino acids. V was trimmed by 3 bases and J by 5 bases, leaving 28 bases between them. CDR3 residues: CASSFVPGAPRRHRETQYF. The CDR3 DNA reads as TGTGCCAGCAGCTTTGTCCCAGGGGCACCCCGGCGGCATAGGGAGACCCAGTACTTC.

The table lists this clonotype with a few counts. The DNA of the CDR3 is TGTGCCAGTAGTATTTACAGGACTGATAATTCACCCCTCCACTTT. Protein: CASSIYRTDNSPLHF. The chain recombines TRBV19 with TRBJ1-6; the D gene is possibly TRBD1 (5 bases). The germline V gene encodes CDR1 LNHDA and CDR2 SQIVND (reference sequence). V gave up 3 bases and J gave up 5 bases, with 11 bases separating them. This CDR3 contains 15 residues.

This clonotype has a handful of counts. J is TRBJ2-7 and V is TRBV28, with D possibly matching TRBD2 (7 bases). The V gene lost 6 bases and the J gene lost 5 bases, with 17 bases spanning the gap. The CDR3 totals 14 residues. The germline gives CDR1 MDHEN, CDR2 SYDVKM. The CDR3 bases are TGTGCCAGCAGCCCAGCCGGGGGGCGTCACGAGCAGTACTTC. It yields the protein CASSPAGGRHEQYF.

The genes are TRBV6-2 or TRBV6-3 and TRBJ1-2, with 8 positions matching TRBD1. CDR3 size: 16 residues. After removal of 2 bases from V and 1 base from J, the junction contained 6 bases not matched to a gene. The germline gives CDR1 MNHEY, CDR2 SVGEGT. This CDR3 is CASSYPGQGLNYGYTF. CDR3 nucleotides: TGTGCCAGCAGTTACCCTGGACAGGGACTTAACTATGGCTACACCTTC.

The V call is TRBV25-1, the J call TRBJ1-1; no firm D call. The CDR3 covers 12 residues. Trimming shortened V by 6 bases and J by 5 bases, and 10 bases separated the two germline ends. Germline CDR1 MGHDK, CDR2 SYGVNS. CDR3 sequence (DNA): TGTGCCAGCAGAACGAGTTGGACTGAAGCTTTCTTT. Its protein is CASRTSWTEAFF.

This clonotype showed up just a few times. This rearrangement joins TRBV6-5 to TRBJ1-1; D ambiguous. The CDR3 has 16 residues. Trimming stripped 0 bases from V and 0 bases from J, with 11 bases between. Germline lookup yields CDR1 MNHEY and CDR2 SVGAGI. The CDR3 sequence is CASSYSSRGVNTEAFF. CDR3 nucleotide sequence: TGTGCCAGCAGTTACTCTTCCCGCGGGGTGAACACTGAAGCTTTCTTT.

The chain uses TRBV4-3 and TRBJ2-2; D is perhaps TRBD2 (6 bases). Trimming removed 0 bases at V and 2 bases at J, with 16 bases between. Germline assignment: CDR1 LGHNA and CDR2 YSLEER. This CDR3 is 18 amino acids long. CDR3 sequence (DNA): TGCGCCAGCAGCCAAGACCCACCCGGGACTTCCAACACCGGGGAGCTGTTTTTT. Its protein is CASSQDPPGTSNTGELFF.

Only a few counts were recorded for this clonotype. The chain links TRBV5-5 to TRBJ1-4; 8 bases line up with TRBD1. The length of the CDR3 is 13 residues. Trimming cost V 7 bases and J 7 bases; bases outside gene matches: 6. The germline V gene encodes CDR1 SGHKS and CDR2 YYEKEE (reference sequence). This chain's CDR3 is CASQGAPGEKLFF. The CDR3 DNA reads as TGTGCCAGCCAGGGGGCGCCGGGTGAAAAACTGTTTTTT.

The chain has TRBV6-2 or TRBV6-3 and TRBJ2-5; the match to TRBD1 covers 10 bases. V trimming: 6 bases; J trimming: 5 bases; junction bases outside the gene matches: 6. Germline V CDR1 and CDR2: MNHEY, SVGEGT. This CDR3 is 14 amino acids long. The DNA for the CDR3 is TGTGCCAGCAGATCCCCGGGACAGGGGGAGACCCAGTACTTC. It translates to CASRSPGQGETQYF.

The chain employs TRBV12-3 or TRBV12-4 and TRBJ2-5; TRBD1 matches at 8 bases. The CDR3 runs to 14 residues. The V segment lost 5 bases and the J segment 5 bases; nucleotides outside the gene matches: 7. DNA of the CDR3: TGTGCCAGCAGTCTCATGAGGACAGGGGAGACCCAGTACTTC. This translates into CASSLMRTGETQYF.

This clonotype was picked up a small number of times. The gene calls are TRBV5-1 and TRBJ1-1, with 11 nucleotides matching TRBD1. Trimming removed 4 bases from V and 5 bases from J; junction bases left unmatched: 7. Per germline, CDR1 SGHRS and CDR2 YFSETQ. The CDR3 sequence is 15 residues long. The DNA of the CDR3 is TGCGCCAGCAGCCCAACGGGACAGGGGGAAACTGAAGCTTTCTTT. Translation: CASSPTGQGETEAFF.

The gene calls are TRBV20-1 and TRBJ2-1, with TRBD2 matching over 9 bases. The V gene's germline CDR1 is DFQATT and CDR2 SNEGSKA (reference sequence). The CDR3 loop spans 15 amino acids. The V gene end was trimmed by 0 bases and the J gene end by 5 bases; junction bases not matched to a gene: 5. CDR3 amino acids: CSARDGTSIDNEQFF. CDR3 DNA sequence: TGCAGTGCTAGAGATGGGACTAGCATCGACAATGAGCAGTTCTTC.

The chain links TRBV28 to TRBJ1-2, with 10 bases identical to TRBD1. The ends lost 3 bases at V and 4 bases at J; junction bases unmatched: 11. The CDR3 loop spans 17 amino acids. Germline-derived CDR1 and CDR2 are MDHEN and SYDVKM. This CDR3 is CASSFATGTGVIYGYTF. Here the CDR3 DNA reads TGTGCCAGCAGTTTCGCTACCGGGACAGGGGTTATCTATGGCTACACCTTC.